One and the same sample provided the 19 T cell receptor beta chains below, sequenced in a study of control samples from healthy donors and cancer patients. Libraries were prepared by immunoSEQ multiplex PCR; TCRdb keeps only in-frame clonotypes and omits some of them. Here the sample spans more than 150,000 clones, 85% to 95% being singletons. Input material: blood. These receptors originate from a man between 18 and 29 years old in good health.

The CDR3 sequence: CASRLRGEGLQYF. CDR3 DNA: TGTGCCAGCAGACTCCGGGGGGAAGGCCTGCAGTATTTT. The V call is TRBV6-6, the J call TRBJ2-3, with 7 bases aligning to TRBD2. This CDR3 has 13 residues. Germline CDR1 and CDR2: MNHNY and SVGAGI (reference sequence). Trimming removed 6 bases from V and 11 bases from J; junction bases left unmatched: 11.

The chain uses TRBV3-1 (or the pseudogene TRBV3-2) and TRBJ2-7; D is unclear. Trimming removed 3 bases from V and 12 bases from J, with 21 bases in between. Per the germline V gene, CDR1 is LGHDT and CDR2 is YNNKEL (reference sequence). The CDR3 totals 14 residues. DNA of the CDR3: TGTGCCAGCAGCCATGGCAATATACAAAGTCTAGTGTACTTC. This encodes CASSHGNIQSLVYF.

The chain joins TRBV29-1 to TRBJ2-1, with D perhaps matching TRBD2 (5 bases). CDR3 size: 12 residues. Per germline, CDR1 SQVTM and CDR2 ANQGSEA. Trimming left V 4 bases short and J 7 bases short, with 11 bases between. CDR3 sequence (DNA): TGCAGCGTTGGGATTCTAGCAAATGAGCAGTTCTTC. Encoded protein: CSVGILANEQFF.

The chain is built from TRBV27 and TRBJ2-1; D is unclear. The CDR3 is 13 amino acids. CDR1 is MNHEY and CDR2 is SMNVEV in the germline V gene (reference sequence). The germline V and J ends were trimmed by 4 bases and 1 base, with 5 bases remaining between them. This chain's CDR3 is CASSYGSYNEQFF. For the CDR3, the DNA is TGTGCCAGCAGTTATGGTTCCTACAATGAGCAGTTCTTC.

This sequence joins TRBV24-1 and TRBJ2-5; no clear D gene. The germline V and J ends were trimmed by 7 bases and 3 bases, with 11 bases remaining between them. CDR3 length equals 13 residues. Looked up from germline, CDR1 is KGHDR and CDR2 is SFDVKD. CDR3 sequence reads: CATRDGSKETQYF. The CDR3, as DNA: TGTGCCACCAGGGACGGAAGTAAAGAGACCCAGTACTTC.

The CDR3 nucleotides are TGTGCCTGGAGTACTTGGGAGAACATATACTATGGCTACACCTTC. Amino acid sequence: CAWSTWENIYYGYTF. V gene TRBV30 combines with J gene TRBJ1-2; D is unresolved. CDR1 and CDR2 (germline): GTSNPN, SVGIG (reference sequence). The V gene lost 2 bases and the J gene lost 3 bases, with 16 bases spanning the gap. The CDR3 loop spans 15 amino acids.

The chain links TRBV7-8 to TRBJ2-7, with D unresolved. Germline V lookup: CDR1 SGHVS, CDR2 FQNEAQ. The CDR3 loop spans 14 amino acids. V gave up 6 bases and J gave up 1 base, with 13 bases separating them. The CDR3 sequence is CASRPGRFSYEQYF. The CDR3 DNA reads TGTGCCAGCAGACCTGGACGCTTTTCCTACGAGCAGTACTTC. The variable domain in full, completed from reference TRBV7-8 and TRBJ2-7, reads GAGVSQSPRYKVAKRGQDVALRCDPISGHVSLFWYQQALGQGPEFLTYFQNEAQLDKSGLPSDRFFAERPEGSVSTLKIQRTQQEDSAVYLCASRPGRFSYEQYFGPGTRLTVT.

The chain carries TRBV18 and TRBJ2-3; 9 bases agree with TRBD1. Trimming removed 2 bases from V and 5 bases from J; junction bases left unmatched: 8. The CDR3 consists of 16 residues. Germline V CDR1 and CDR2: KGHSH, LQKENI. CDR3 sequence: CASSPSAGQGRDTQYF. The CDR3 nucleotides read TGTGCCAGCTCACCAAGCGCGGGACAGGGTAGAGATACGCAGTATTTT.

The chain employs TRBV7-6 and TRBJ1-1; D not resolved. The CDR3 has 14 amino acids. Germline V gives CDR1 SGHVS, CDR2 FNYEAQ. The V end lost 1 base, the J end lost 1 base, and 7 bases lay between the germline ends. CDR3 nucleotides: TGTGCCAGCAGCTTAGGGGCCGCGAACACTGAAGCTTTCTTT. This codes for CASSLGAANTEAFF.

The genes are TRBV30 and TRBJ2-7, with 8 bases identical to TRBD1. With 2 bases clipped from V and 1 base from J, the junction kept 4 bases outside the gene matches. The CDR3 sequence is 14 residues long. Germline V gives CDR1 GTSNPN, CDR2 SVGIG (reference sequence). CDR3 DNA sequence: TGTGCCTGGAGTCCCGACAGGGGATCCTACGAGCAGTACTTC. This sequence encodes CAWSPDRGSYEQYF. Full variable domain (rest looked up from reference TRBV30 and TRBJ2-7): SQTIHQWPATLVQPVGSPLSLECTVEGTSNPNLYWYRQAAGRGLQLLFYSVGIGQISSEVPQNLSASRPQDRQFILSSKKLLLSDSGFYLCAWSPDRGSYEQYFGPGTRLTVT.

The chain combines TRBV12-3 or TRBV12-4 with TRBJ1-4; D ambiguous. CDR3 length: 12 residues. With 4 bases removed from V and 8 bases from J, the gap between germline ends came to 8 bases. CDR3 in amino acids: CASSSGFEKLFF. CDR3 DNA: TGTGCCAGCAGTTCCGGGTTCGAAAAACTGTTTTTT.

V gene TRBV11-3 combines with J gene TRBJ1-1; the D gene is possibly TRBD1 (6 bases). Trimming removed 1 base from V and 7 bases from J, with 10 bases in between. There are 13 residues in the CDR3. CDR1 is SGHNT, CDR2 YENEEA, per germline. The CDR3 sequence is CASSLVQGGEAFF. The CDR3 DNA follows: TGTGCCAGCAGCTTAGTACAGGGCGGTGAAGCTTTCTTT.

J is TRBJ2-2 and V is TRBV3-1 (or the pseudogene TRBV3-2), with TRBD2 matching 9 bases. This CDR3 has 15 amino acids. The ends lost 4 bases at V and 9 bases at J; junction bases unmatched: 9. Per germline, CDR1 LGHDT and CDR2 YNNKEL (reference sequence). Written as DNA, the CDR3 is TGTGCCAGCAGCCGCGGGGGGGGGCGCCACCGGGAGCTGTTTTTT. Its translation: CASSRGGGRHRELFF.

The chain employs TRBV12-3 or TRBV12-4 and TRBJ1-5; tentatively, D is TRBD1 (5 bases). The V end was cut by 3 bases, the J end by 5 bases, with 8 bases between. The CDR3 spans 13 residues. CDR3 sequence (DNA): TGTGCCAGCAGTTTGGGGGGGTATCAGCCCCAGCATTTT. Its translation is CASSLGGYQPQHF.

The chain joins TRBV15 to TRBJ1-3; D is uncertain. Germline CDR1 LNHNV, CDR2 YYDKDF (reference sequence). Trimming took 2 bases from V and 2 from J, leaving 16 bases between them. The CDR3 sequence is 17 residues long. As DNA, the CDR3 is TGTGCCACCAGCAGAAAGGACGCTCTGCTCACTGGAAACACCATATATTTT. Its translation is CATSRKDALLTGNTIYF.

The gene calls are TRBV4-2 and TRBJ1-1; no firm D call. Germline-derived CDR1 and CDR2 are LGHNA and YNFKEQ. The CDR3 has 15 amino acids. V was shortened by 0 bases and J by 3 bases, with 11 bases between the two germline ends. CDR3 DNA sequence: TGTGCCAGCAGCCAAGAGGGGTTTGGGGACACTGAAGCTTTCTTT. Its translation: CASSQEGFGDTEAFF.

In its sample, this clone was seen a few times. The gene calls are TRBV6-1 and TRBJ1-2, with D perhaps matching TRBD1 (5 bases). The CDR3 runs 13 residues. CDR1 and CDR2 (germline): MNHNS, SASEGT. Trimming took off 3 bases at V and 8 bases at J, with 13 bases between the two ends. The CDR3 sequence: CASSETGTRGYTF. The DNA for the CDR3 is TGTGCCAGCAGTGAGACCGGGACGAGGGGCTACACCTTC.

This chain joins TRBV4-1 and TRBJ2-2; D is possibly TRBD1 (7 bases). Trimming pared 0 bases from V and 3 bases from J, leaving 11 bases between. The CDR3 contains 16 residues. Germline loops: CDR1 MGHRA, CDR2 YSYEKL. CDR3 sequence: CASSQEGGGDTGELFF. Written as DNA, the CDR3 is TGCGCCAGCAGCCAAGAAGGGGGCGGGGACACCGGGGAGCTGTTTTTT.

The chain combines TRBV3-1 (or the pseudogene TRBV3-2) with TRBJ2-3, with 14 positions matching TRBD2. This CDR3 region has 15 residues. Unmatched junction bases numbered 2, after V lost 4 bases and J lost 5 bases. CDR1 is LGHDT, CDR2 YNNKEL, per germline (reference sequence). CDR3 amino acids: CASSLGLAGVDTQYF. The CDR3 DNA is TGTGCCAGCAGCCTGGGACTAGCGGGGGTAGATACGCAGTATTTT.